This entry is about one T cell receptor (beta chain). At one end, the junction sequence differs from germline, possibly due to a read error. From RNA transcripts, TCR beta CDR3 regions were amplified. HTBI primers drove first-round RT-PCR of the TCR CDR3. Using its own MiXCR run on the multiplex PCR reads, TCRdb lists one record per CDR3 protein. Of approximately 740,000 distinct CDR3 sequences listed, around 15% were seen once; the top ten hold about 9.4%. This sample is part of a study of T cells in Graves' hyperthyroidism and ophthalmopathy. The sequenced sample consisted of blood. This clonotype was sampled from a woman aged 18-30 years with Graves' hyperthyroidism.

Written as DNA, the CDR3 is TGTGCTAGCAGCCCCACCACAGGGGGCCAGACCCAGTACTTC. Encoded protein: CASSPTTGGQTQYF. The rearrangement uses TRBV7-7 and TRBJ2-5; 9 nucleotides agree with TRBD1. Germline V CDR1 and CDR2: SSHAT, FNYEAQ (reference sequence). This CDR3 contains 14 residues.